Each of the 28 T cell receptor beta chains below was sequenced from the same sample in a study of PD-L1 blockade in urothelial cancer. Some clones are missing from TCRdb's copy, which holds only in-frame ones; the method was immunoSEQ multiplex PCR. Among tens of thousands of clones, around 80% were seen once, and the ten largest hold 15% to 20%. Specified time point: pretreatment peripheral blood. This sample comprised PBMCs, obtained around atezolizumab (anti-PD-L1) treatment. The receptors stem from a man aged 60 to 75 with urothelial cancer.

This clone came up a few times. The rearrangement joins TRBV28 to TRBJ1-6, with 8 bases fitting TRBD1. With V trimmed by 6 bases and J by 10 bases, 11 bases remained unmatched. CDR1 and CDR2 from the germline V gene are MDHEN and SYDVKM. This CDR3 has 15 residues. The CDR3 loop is CASRSPRGQGSPLHF. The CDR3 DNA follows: TGTGCCAGCAGGTCCCCCAGGGGGCAAGGATCACCCCTCCACTTT.

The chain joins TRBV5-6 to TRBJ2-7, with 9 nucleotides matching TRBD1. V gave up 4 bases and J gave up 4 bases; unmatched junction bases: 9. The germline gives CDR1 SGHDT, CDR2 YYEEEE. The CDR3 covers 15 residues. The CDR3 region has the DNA TGTGCCAGCAGCGCCGGGGGACAGGGAACTTACGAGCAGTACTTC. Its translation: CASSAGGQGTYEQYF.

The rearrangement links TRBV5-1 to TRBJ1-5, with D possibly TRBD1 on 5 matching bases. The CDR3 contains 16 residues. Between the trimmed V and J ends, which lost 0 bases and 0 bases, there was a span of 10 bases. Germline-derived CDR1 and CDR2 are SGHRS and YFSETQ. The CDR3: CASSLEGADSNQPQHF. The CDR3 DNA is TGCGCCAGCAGCTTGGAAGGGGCCGATAGCAATCAGCCCCAGCATTTT.

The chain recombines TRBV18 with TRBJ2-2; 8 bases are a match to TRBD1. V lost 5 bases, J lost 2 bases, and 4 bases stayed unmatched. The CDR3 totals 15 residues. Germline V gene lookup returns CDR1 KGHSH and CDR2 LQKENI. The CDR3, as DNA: TGTGCCAGCTCATTCGGACAGGGAAACACCGGGGAGCTGTTTTTT. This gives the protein CASSFGQGNTGELFF.

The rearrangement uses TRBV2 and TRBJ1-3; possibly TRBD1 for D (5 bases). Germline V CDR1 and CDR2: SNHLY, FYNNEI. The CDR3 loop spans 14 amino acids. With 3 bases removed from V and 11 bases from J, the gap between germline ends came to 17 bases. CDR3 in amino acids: CASSEAGRGFSIYF. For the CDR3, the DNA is TGTGCCAGCAGTGAGGCAGGTCGGGGGTTCTCCATATATTTT.

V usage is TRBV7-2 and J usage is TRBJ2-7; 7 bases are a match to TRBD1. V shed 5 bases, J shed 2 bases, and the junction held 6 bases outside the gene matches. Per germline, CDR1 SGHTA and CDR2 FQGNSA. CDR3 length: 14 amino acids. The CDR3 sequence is CASSPYRGPYEQYF. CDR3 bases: TGTGCCAGCAGCCCATACAGGGGTCCCTACGAGCAGTACTTC.

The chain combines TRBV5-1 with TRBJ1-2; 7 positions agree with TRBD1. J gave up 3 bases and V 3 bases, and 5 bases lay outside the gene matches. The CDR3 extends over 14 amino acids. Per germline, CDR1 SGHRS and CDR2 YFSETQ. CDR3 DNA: TGCGCCAGCAGCTCCACAGGGGCTGACTATGGCTACACCTTC. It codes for CASSSTGADYGYTF.

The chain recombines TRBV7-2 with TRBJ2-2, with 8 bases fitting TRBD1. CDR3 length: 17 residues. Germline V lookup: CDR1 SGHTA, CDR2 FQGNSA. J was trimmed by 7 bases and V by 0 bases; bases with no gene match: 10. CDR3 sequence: CASSLADQGAGGGELFF. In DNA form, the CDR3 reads TGTGCCAGCAGCTTAGCTGATCAGGGGGCAGGGGGCGGGGAGCTGTTTTTT.

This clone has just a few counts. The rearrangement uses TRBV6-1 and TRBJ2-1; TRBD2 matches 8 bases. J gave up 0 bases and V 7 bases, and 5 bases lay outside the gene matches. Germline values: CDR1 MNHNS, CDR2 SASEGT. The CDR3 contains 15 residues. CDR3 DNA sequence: TGTGCCAGCAAGAGAAGCGGGGGCTCCTACAATGAGCAGTTCTTC. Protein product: CASKRSGGSYNEQFF.

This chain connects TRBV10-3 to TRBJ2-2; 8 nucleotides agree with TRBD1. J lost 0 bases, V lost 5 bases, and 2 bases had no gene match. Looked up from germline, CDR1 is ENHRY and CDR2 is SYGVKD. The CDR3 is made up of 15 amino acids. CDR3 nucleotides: TGTGCCATCAGTCTGGACAGGGCGAACACCGGGGAGCTGTTTTTT. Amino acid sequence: CAISLDRANTGELFF.

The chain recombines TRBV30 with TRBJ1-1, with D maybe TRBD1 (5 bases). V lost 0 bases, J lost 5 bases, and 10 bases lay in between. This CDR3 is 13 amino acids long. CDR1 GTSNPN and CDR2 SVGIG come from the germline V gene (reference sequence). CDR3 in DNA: TGTGCCTGGAGTGTCAGGGCTGGTACTGAAGCTTTCTTT. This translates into CAWSVRAGTEAFF.

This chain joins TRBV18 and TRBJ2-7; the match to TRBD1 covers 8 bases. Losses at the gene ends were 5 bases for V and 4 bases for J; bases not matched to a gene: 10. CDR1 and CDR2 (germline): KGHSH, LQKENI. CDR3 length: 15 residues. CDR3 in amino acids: CASSAGAGGSYEQYF. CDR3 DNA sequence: TGTGCCAGCTCAGCAGGGGCAGGGGGCAGTTACGAGCAGTACTTC.

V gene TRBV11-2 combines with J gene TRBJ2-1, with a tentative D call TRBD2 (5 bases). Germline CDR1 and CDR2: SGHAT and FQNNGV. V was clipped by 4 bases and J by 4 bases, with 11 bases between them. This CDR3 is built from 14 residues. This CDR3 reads CASSSLGGYNEQFF. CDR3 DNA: TGTGCCAGCAGCTCTCTTGGAGGTTACAATGAGCAGTTCTTC.

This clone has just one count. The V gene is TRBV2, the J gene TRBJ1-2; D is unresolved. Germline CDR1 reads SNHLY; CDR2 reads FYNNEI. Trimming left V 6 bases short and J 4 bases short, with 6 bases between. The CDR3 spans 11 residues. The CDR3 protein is CASRAPYGYTF. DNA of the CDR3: TGTGCCAGCAGGGCTCCCTATGGCTACACCTTC.

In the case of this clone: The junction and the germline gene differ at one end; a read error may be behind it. CDR3 bases: TGTGCCAGCTCTCCACAGGGGGCCTACGAGCAGTACTTC. It yields the protein CASSPQGAYEQYF. The chain has TRBV18 and TRBJ2-7; the match to TRBD1 covers 8 bases. The length of the CDR3 is 13 residues. CDR1 and CDR2 (germline): KGHSH, LQKENI. The variable domain in full, completed from reference TRBV18 and TRBJ2-7, reads NAGVMQNPRHLVRRRGQEARLRCSPMKGHSHVYWYRQLPEEGLKFMVYLQKENIIDESGMPKERFSAEFPKEGPSILRIQQVVRGDSAAYFCASSPQGAYEQYFGPGTRLTVT.

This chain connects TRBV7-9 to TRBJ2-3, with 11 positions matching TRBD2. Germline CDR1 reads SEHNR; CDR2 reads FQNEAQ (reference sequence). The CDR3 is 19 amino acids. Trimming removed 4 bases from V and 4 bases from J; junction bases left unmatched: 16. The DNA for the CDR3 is TGTGCCAGCAGCTCCGAGTGGACTAGCGGGCCCTCCTTCGCAGATACGCAGTATTTT. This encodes CASSSEWTSGPSFADTQYF.

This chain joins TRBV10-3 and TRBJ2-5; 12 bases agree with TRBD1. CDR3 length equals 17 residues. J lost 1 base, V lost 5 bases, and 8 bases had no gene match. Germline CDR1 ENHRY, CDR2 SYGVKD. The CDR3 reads CAISTGTGGLPQETQYF. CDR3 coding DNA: TGTGCCATCAGTACAGGGACAGGGGGCCTTCCCCAAGAGACCCAGTACTTC.

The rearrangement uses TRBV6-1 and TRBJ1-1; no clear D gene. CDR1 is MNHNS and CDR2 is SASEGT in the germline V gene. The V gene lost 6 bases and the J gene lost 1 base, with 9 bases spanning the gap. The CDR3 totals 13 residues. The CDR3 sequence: CASRVRENTEAFF. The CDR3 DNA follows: TGTGCCAGCAGGGTCCGGGAGAACACTGAAGCTTTCTTT.

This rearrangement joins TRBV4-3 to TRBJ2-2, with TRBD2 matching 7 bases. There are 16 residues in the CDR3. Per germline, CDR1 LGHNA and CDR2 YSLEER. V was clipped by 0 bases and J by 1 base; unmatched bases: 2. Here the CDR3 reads CASSQDPSGNTGELFF. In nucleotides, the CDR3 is TGCGCCAGCAGCCAAGATCCTAGCGGGAACACCGGGGAGCTGTTTTTT.

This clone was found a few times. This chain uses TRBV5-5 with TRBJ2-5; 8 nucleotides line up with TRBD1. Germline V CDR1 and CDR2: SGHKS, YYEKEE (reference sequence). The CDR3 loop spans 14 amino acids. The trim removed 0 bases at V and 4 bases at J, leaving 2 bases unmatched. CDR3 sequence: CASSLGQGRETQYF. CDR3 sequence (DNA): TGTGCCAGCAGCTTGGGACAGGGGAGAGAGACCCAGTACTTC.

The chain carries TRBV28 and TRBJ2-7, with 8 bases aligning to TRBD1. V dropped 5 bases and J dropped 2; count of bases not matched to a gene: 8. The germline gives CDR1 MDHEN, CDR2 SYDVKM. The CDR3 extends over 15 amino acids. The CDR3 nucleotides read TGTGCCAGCAGTCCCCACGGGACAGGTACCTACGAGCAGTACTTC. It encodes CASSPHGTGTYEQYF.

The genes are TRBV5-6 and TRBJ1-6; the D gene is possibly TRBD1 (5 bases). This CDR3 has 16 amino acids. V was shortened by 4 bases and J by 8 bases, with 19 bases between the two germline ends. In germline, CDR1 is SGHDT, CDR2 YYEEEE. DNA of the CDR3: TGTGCCAGCAGCCTCCGAGCCATCAGGGAATATTCACCCCTCCACTTT. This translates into CASSLRAIREYSPLHF.

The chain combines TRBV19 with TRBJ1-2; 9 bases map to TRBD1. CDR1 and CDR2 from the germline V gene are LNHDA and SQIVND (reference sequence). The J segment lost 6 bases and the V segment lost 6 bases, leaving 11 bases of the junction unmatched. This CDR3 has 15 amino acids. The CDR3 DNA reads TGTGCCAGTAGCAGGACCGGGACAGGGCTCCATGGCTACACCTTC. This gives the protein CASSRTGTGLHGYTF.

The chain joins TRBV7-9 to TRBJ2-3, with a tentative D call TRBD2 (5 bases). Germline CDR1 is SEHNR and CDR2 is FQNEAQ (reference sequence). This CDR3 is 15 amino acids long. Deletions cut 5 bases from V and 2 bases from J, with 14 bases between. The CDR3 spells CASSGSGVFTDTQYF. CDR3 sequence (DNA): TGTGCCAGCAGCGGAAGCGGAGTATTCACAGATACGCAGTATTTT. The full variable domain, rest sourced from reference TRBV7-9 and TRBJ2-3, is DTGVSQNPRHKITKRGQNVTFRCDPISEHNRLYWYRQTLGQGPEFLTYFQNEAQLEKSRLLSDRFSAERPKGSFSTLEIQRTEQGDSAMYLCASSGSGVFTDTQYFGPGTRLTVL.

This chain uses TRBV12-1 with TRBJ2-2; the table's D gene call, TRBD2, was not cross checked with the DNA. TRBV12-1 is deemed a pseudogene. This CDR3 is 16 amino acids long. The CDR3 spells CASSSKREGRTGELFF. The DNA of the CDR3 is TGTGCCAGCAGCTCCAAGCGGGAGGGCCGCACCGGGGAGCTGTTTTTT.

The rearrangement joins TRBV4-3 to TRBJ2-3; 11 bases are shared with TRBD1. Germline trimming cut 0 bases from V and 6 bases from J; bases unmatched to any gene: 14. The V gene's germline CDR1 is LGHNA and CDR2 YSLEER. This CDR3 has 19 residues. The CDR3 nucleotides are TGCGCCAGCAGCCAAGATAGCCTTCCTGGACAGGGGGCAGTGGATACGCAGTATTTT. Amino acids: CASSQDSLPGQGAVDTQYF.

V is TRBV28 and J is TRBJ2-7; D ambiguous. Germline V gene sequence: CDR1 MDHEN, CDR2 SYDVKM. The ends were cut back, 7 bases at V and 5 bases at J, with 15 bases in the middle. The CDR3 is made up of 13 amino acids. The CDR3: CASIDGDLDEQYF. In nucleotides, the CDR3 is TGTGCCAGCATTGACGGAGATTTGGACGAGCAGTACTTC.

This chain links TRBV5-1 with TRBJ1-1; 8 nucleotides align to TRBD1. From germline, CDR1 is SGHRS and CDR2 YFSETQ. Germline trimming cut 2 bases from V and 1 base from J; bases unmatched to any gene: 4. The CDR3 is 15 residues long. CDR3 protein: CASSLSGTGNTEAFF. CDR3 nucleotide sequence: TGCGCCAGCAGCTTATCCGGGACAGGGAACACTGAAGCTTTCTTT. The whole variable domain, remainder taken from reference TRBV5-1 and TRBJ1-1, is KAGVTQTPRYLIKTRGQQVTLSCSPISGHRSVSWYQQTPGQGLQFLFEYFSETQRNKGNFPGRFSGRQFSNSRSEMNVSTLELGDSALYLCASSLSGTGNTEAFFGQGTRLTVV.